This is a list of T cell receptor beta chains from one sample in a study of post-analysis software for immune sequencing data. MiXCR, run by TCRdb on the PCR reads, gives a single entry per CDR3 protein. The table has about 810,000 distinct CDR3 sequences, about 53% seen once; the top ten hold approximately 4.5%. Sequences were obtained from blood. These receptors were obtained from a girl aged 5-17 years with multiple sclerosis. Both conserved end residues are trimmed from each CDR3. The order of the fields is J gene, V gene, D gene, clone size, CDR3 length, CDR3 protein. The D gene is left open where the match is weak. The size field is filled for only some rows; it gives once, few, many or a size class.

TRBJ2-3 | TRBV6-5 | - | - | 18 | ASSYSARLIAALDPDTQY
TRBJ2-5 | TRBV24-1 | TRBD2 | - | 18 | ATSDTLQPAGGPYQETQY
TRBJ2-1 | TRBV12-3/TRBV12-4 | TRBD2 | - | 13 | ASSLRTSGRNEQF
TRBJ2-1 | TRBV7-8 | TRBD1 | - | 15 | ASRPLKDRDKYNEQF
TRBJ2-5 | TRBV12-3/TRBV12-4 | - | few | 12 | ASRWDSTEETQY
TRBJ1-5 | TRBV10-3 | - | once | 10 | AISESAGPQH
TRBJ1-2 | TRBV20-1 | TRBD1 | few | 12 | SASKGGQNYGYT
TRBJ2-3 | TRBV24-1 | - | once | 15 | ATSDSGTAGKGNTQY
TRBJ2-7 | TRBV29-1 | - | - | 11 | SVVTGISYEQY
TRBJ2-3 | TRBV20-1 | TRBD2 | - | 13 | SASRTSGRSDTQY
TRBJ2-1 | TRBV7-2 | TRBD2 | - | 15 | ASSFGASGSSYNEQF
TRBJ2-1 | TRBV12-3/TRBV12-4 | - | few | 12 | ASSGGTQYNEQF
TRBJ2-4 | TRBV7-9 | - | - | 11 | ASSPTPENIQY
TRBJ2-7 | TRBV12-3/TRBV12-4 | - | - | 11 | ASSLGGTGEQY